Below, 18 T cell receptor beta chains from the same sample are listed, as sequenced in a study of T cell repertoires in cytomegalovirus infection. A single record per CDR3 protein comes from TCRdb applying MiXCR to the reads. The table includes 70,000 to 75,000 distinct CDR3 sequences, approximately 3.6% detected once. Material: PBMCs. These receptors were obtained from a human donor in good health (CMV status not recorded). Some clones in this sample may be carry-over from other donors' samples.

This clonotype was detected ten times or more. The V gene is TRBV7-2, the J gene TRBJ1-5; possibly TRBD1 for D (6 bases). The V gene lost 4 bases and the J gene lost 6 bases, with 16 bases spanning the gap. This CDR3 has 15 amino acids. Germline CDR1 is SGHTA and CDR2 is FQGNSA. The CDR3 nucleotides are TGTGCCAGCAGCTCCTCGTGGGGGCGGGGTCAGCCCCAGCATTTT. As protein: CASSSSWGRGQPQHF.

This clonotype has at least ten counts. The J gene is TRBJ1-6, the V gene TRBV7-2; 8 nucleotides line up with TRBD1. The CDR3 has 14 residues. The V segment lost 11 bases and the J segment 5 bases; nucleotides outside the gene matches: 8. Germline V gene data show CDR1 as SGHTA and CDR2 as FQGNSA. CDR3 sequence: CAVWQGADNSPLHF. As DNA, the CDR3 is TGTGCCGTATGGCAGGGGGCAGATAATTCACCCCTCCACTTT.

This clonotype was detected many times. The chain joins TRBV7-9 to TRBJ1-1, with D hard to call. The CDR3 is 12 amino acids. Trimming shortened V by 5 bases and J by 7 bases, and 11 bases separated the two germline ends. From germline, CDR1 is SEHNR and CDR2 FQNEAQ (reference sequence). The CDR3 nucleotides read TGTGCCAGCAGCATACAAAAGGGTGAAGCTTTCTTT. It codes for CASSIQKGEAFF.

This clonotype showed up many times. CDR3 region: CASSLTGTTNYGYTF. CDR3 nucleotides: TGTGCCAGCAGCTTAACAGGCACCACTAACTATGGCTACACCTTC. The chain uses TRBV7-2 and TRBJ1-2; TRBD1 is a possible D gene (5 bases). The length of the CDR3 is 15 residues. With 2 bases removed from V and 0 bases from J, the gap between germline ends came to 10 bases. From germline, CDR1 is SGHTA and CDR2 FQGNSA.

This clonotype was seen at least ten times. The chain recombines TRBV7-2 with TRBJ1-1, with a tentative D call TRBD1 (6 bases). Between the trimmed V and J ends, which lost 8 bases and 1 base, there was a span of 11 bases. From germline, CDR1 is SGHTA and CDR2 FQGNSA. This CDR3 is 13 amino acids long. The CDR3 region is CASALGGNTEAFF. The CDR3 DNA sequence: TGTGCCAGCGCGCTAGGGGGGAACACTGAAGCTTTCTTT.

This clonotype was observed at least ten times. The rearrangement joins TRBV4-3 to TRBJ2-5; D might be TRBD1 or TRBD2, each matching 5 bases. The CDR3 extends over 16 amino acids. Between the trimmed V and J ends, which lost 3 bases and 4 bases, there was a span of 18 bases. Germline CDR1 reads LGHNA; CDR2 reads YSLEER. In nucleotides, the CDR3 is TGCGCCAGCAGCCAGGGGGACCCTTACCAAGGAGAGACCCAGTACTTC. Encoded protein: CASSQGDPYQGETQYF.

This clonotype was observed at least ten times. This chain links TRBV7-2 with TRBJ2-7; possible D gene TRBD2, 6 bases. The CDR3 runs 13 residues. Trimming took 2 bases from V and 4 from J, leaving 9 bases between them. Per germline, CDR1 SGHTA and CDR2 FQGNSA. The CDR3 loop reads CASSLQSGYEQYF. DNA of the CDR3: TGTGCCAGCAGCTTACAGAGCGGGTACGAGCAGTACTTC.

This clonotype was detected ten times or more. The CDR3 sequence: CAWRAYRAGSPLHF. The CDR3 DNA reads TGTGCCTGGAGAGCTTACAGGGCTGGGTCACCCCTCCACTTT. The V call is TRBV30, the J call TRBJ1-6; weak D call: TRBD1 (6 bases). Germline CDR1 reads GTSNPN; CDR2 reads SVGIG (reference sequence). The length of the CDR3 is 14 residues. V lost 3 bases to trimming and J lost 10 bases, with 16 bases between them.

This clonotype was counted many times. The DNA for the CDR3 is TGTGCCAGCAGTGATTGGAACACCGGGGAGCTGTTTTTT. This sequence encodes CASSDWNTGELFF. The chain recombines TRBV2 with TRBJ2-2; D is unclear. Deletions cut 3 bases from V and 1 base from J, with 3 bases between. The CDR3 sequence is 13 residues long. Germline V CDR1 and CDR2: SNHLY, FYNNEI.

This clonotype was seen many times. The chain recombines TRBV7-9 with TRBJ2-7, with D perhaps assigned TRBD1 or TRBD2 (5 bases each). There are 13 residues in the CDR3. The V gene's germline CDR1 is SEHNR and CDR2 FQNEAQ (reference sequence). The V gene lost 5 bases and the J gene lost 3 bases, with 11 bases spanning the gap. The CDR3 is CASSKGRIYEQYF. The CDR3 region has the DNA TGTGCCAGCAGCAAGGGACGGATCTACGAGCAGTACTTC.

This clonotype has a count of ten or more. The chain has TRBV7-2 and TRBJ1-2, with a tentative D call TRBD1 (6 bases). V was cut by 2 bases and J by 7 bases, with 14 bases left in between. This CDR3 is built from 14 residues. CDR1 is SGHTA, CDR2 FQGNSA, per germline. The CDR3 region has the DNA TGTGCCAGCAGCTTAATCGGGGGCACGGGTGGCTACACCTTC. Translation: CASSLIGGTGGYTF.

The table lists this clonotype with many counts. The rearrangement links TRBV7-3 to TRBJ2-2; either TRBD1 or TRBD2 may fit D (5 bases each). CDR1 SGHTA and CDR2 FQGTGA come from the germline V gene. V was clipped by 2 bases and J by 7 bases, with 11 bases between them. This CDR3 contains 14 residues. The CDR3 nucleotides are TGTGCCAGCAGCTTAGATTGGGGGATCGGGGAGCTGTTTTTT. As protein: CASSLDWGIGELFF.

This clonotype was picked up many times. The gene calls are TRBV7-2 and TRBJ1-1; D is unresolved. The CDR3 runs 15 residues. Trimming shortened V by 1 base and J by 1 base, and 10 bases separated the two germline ends. Germline lookup yields CDR1 SGHTA and CDR2 FQGNSA. Written as DNA, the CDR3 is TGTGCCAGCAGCTTAGTCTCTCAGTCGAACACTGAAGCTTTCTTT. Translation gives CASSLVSQSNTEAFF.

At least ten counts were recorded for this clonotype. The rearrangement uses TRBV7-9 and TRBJ2-7; 10 positions match TRBD2. J gave up 3 bases and V 0 bases, and 5 bases lay outside the gene matches. The CDR3 sequence is 16 residues long. Germline V lookup: CDR1 SEHNR, CDR2 FQNEAQ (reference sequence). The CDR3 nucleotides read TGTGCCAGCAGCTTAGCAGGGACTAGCGATTTCTACGAGCAGTACTTC. This sequence encodes CASSLAGTSDFYEQYF.

This clonotype showed up many times. The V gene is TRBV7-6, the J gene TRBJ2-1; 7 bases are shared with TRBD1. Germline loops: CDR1 SGHVS, CDR2 FNYEAQ. The junction had 10 bases not matched to a gene; V was cut back by 4 bases and J by 4 bases. The CDR3 covers 16 residues. The CDR3: CASSSSGTDIYNEQFF. DNA for the CDR3: TGTGCCAGCAGCTCCTCCGGGACAGATATTTACAATGAGCAGTTCTTC.

This clonotype came up many times. The gene calls are TRBV7-2 and TRBJ2-7; D not certain. This CDR3 is built from 14 residues. V dropped 2 bases and J dropped 2 bases, with 10 bases sitting between them. Germline CDR1 is SGHTA and CDR2 is FQGNSA. The CDR3 nucleotides read TGTGCCAGCAGCTTATACTCGCGGCCCTACGAGCAGTACTTC. It yields the protein CASSLYSRPYEQYF.

This clonotype was observed at least ten times. CDR3: CASSSSSYEQYF. Written as DNA, the CDR3 is TGTGCCAGCAGCTCGAGCTCCTACGAGCAGTACTTC. The chain links TRBV7-2 to TRBJ2-7; D not certain. The CDR3 spans 12 residues. Germline CDR1 and CDR2: SGHTA and FQGNSA. Trimming removed 4 bases from V and 0 bases from J, with 4 bases in between.

The sample holds many counts of this clonotype. V and J are TRBV12-3 or TRBV12-4 and TRBJ1-2; D remains ambiguous. This CDR3 comprises 13 residues. V lost 5 bases and J lost 7, with 14 bases in between. The CDR3 DNA reads TGTGCCAGCAGTCCGAACGTGGGATTTGGCTACACCTTC. Translation gives CASSPNVGFGYTF.